This entry lists 13 T cell receptor beta chains sequenced from one sample in a study of shared clonotypes between healthy human individuals. Profiling relied on immunoSEQ multiplex PCR, and the TCRdb table lists in-frame clones only, not all of them. Of over 2,000,000 clones listed, 93% are singletons. Terminally differentiated effector memory CD45RA+ cells were excluded from the naive CD8 cells, which were CD45RO-negative and positively selected for CCR7. The sequenced sample consisted of naive CD8+ T cells from PBMCs. These receptors originate from a man aged 18 to 29 in good health. Some clones in this sample may be carry-over from other donors' samples.

The chain recombines TRBV27 with TRBJ2-1, with D maybe TRBD2 (7 bases). The germline CDR1 and CDR2 sequences are MNHEY and SMNVEV (reference sequence). The germline V and J ends were trimmed by 5 bases and 7 bases, with 21 bases remaining between them. The CDR3 length is 16 residues. The CDR3 coding sequence is TGTGCCAGCAGTCCAGGGGCGGGAGAAAGGGCAAATGAGCAGTTCTTC. Protein product: CASSPGAGERANEQFF.

This chain connects TRBV5-3 to TRBJ1-5, with 9 bases lining up with TRBD1. TRBV5-3 is annotated as an ORF whose role is uncertain. The CDR3 contains 20 residues. Trimming removed 2 bases from V and 7 bases from J; junction bases left unmatched: 22. The CDR3 bases are TGTGCCAGAAGCTTCCGAAAAAATGGACCTTTGGACAGGGGAGAGCAGCCCCAGCATTTT. This translates into CARSFRKNGPLDRGEQPQHF.

This chain uses TRBV2 with TRBJ2-5, with D maybe TRBD1 (6 bases). Deletions cut 6 bases from V and 4 bases from J, with 18 bases between. The CDR3 contains 15 residues. The germline V gene encodes CDR1 SNHLY and CDR2 FYNNEI. CDR3 DNA: TGTGCCAGCAGGGACGACAGGTTTTGGGGAGAGACCCAGTACTTC. Translating it yields CASRDDRFWGETQYF.

A note on this clone: Other nucleotide sequences in the sample specify the same CDR3. J is TRBJ2-5 and V is TRBV28; weak D call: TRBD1 (6 bases). This CDR3 has 14 residues. CDR1 and CDR2 (germline): MDHEN, SYDVKM. V was cut by 6 bases and J by 1 base, with 12 bases left in between. The CDR3 DNA reads TGTGCCAGCAGCTCGACAGGTCTCCAAGAGACCCAGTACTTC. This translates into CASSSTGLQETQYF. The full variable domain, with the rest looked up from reference TRBV28 and TRBJ2-5, is DVKVTQSSRYLVKRTGEKVFLECVQDMDHENMFWYRQDPGLGLRLIYFSYDVKMKEKGDIPEGYSVSREKKERFSLILESASTNQTSMYLCASSSTGLQETQYFGPGTRLLVL.

V usage is TRBV7-8 and J usage is TRBJ2-1; 7 bases map to TRBD2. The CDR3 is made up of 13 amino acids. From germline, CDR1 is SGHVS and CDR2 FQNEAQ. V was clipped by 8 bases and J by 9 bases; unmatched bases: 10. CDR3 sequence reads: CASVLGGGGEQFF. The CDR3 DNA reads TGTGCCAGCGTGTTAGGAGGCGGGGGTGAGCAGTTCTTC.

The chain carries TRBV27 and TRBJ2-3, with D possibly being TRBD2 (5 bases). CDR3 length: 12 amino acids. Germline V gives CDR1 MNHEY, CDR2 SMNVEV (reference sequence). The V end lost 5 bases, the J end lost 10 bases, and 13 bases lay between the germline ends. In nucleotides, the CDR3 is TGTGCCAGCAGTCTTACCGGGATCCCGCAGTATTTT. Translation gives CASSLTGIPQYF.

The chain employs TRBV19 and TRBJ2-3; D call uncertain. Germline V gene sequence: CDR1 LNHDA, CDR2 SQIVND (reference sequence). The CDR3 consists of 13 residues. Trimming removed 5 bases from V and 3 bases from J, with 9 bases in between. CDR3 protein: CASSARPTDTQYF. The CDR3, as DNA: TGTGCCAGTAGTGCCAGACCTACAGATACGCAGTATTTT.

The chain recombines TRBV25-1 with TRBJ1-1; unclear D gene. The germline V and J ends were trimmed by 1 base and 3 bases, with 12 bases remaining between them. The germline CDR1 and CDR2 sequences are MGHDK and SYGVNS. The CDR3 covers 15 residues. CDR3 sequence reads: CASSEWGRRDTEAFF. CDR3 nucleotide sequence: TGTGCCAGCAGTGAATGGGGAAGGCGAGACACTGAAGCTTTCTTT.

The chain is built from TRBV27 and TRBJ1-6; no clear D gene. This CDR3 spans 12 amino acids. Looked up from germline, CDR1 is MNHEY and CDR2 is SMNVEV (reference sequence). Trimming cost V 3 bases and J 10 bases, with 7 bases left between them. In DNA, the CDR3 is TGTGCCAGCAGTTTCCCAATGTCACCCCTCCACTTT. This sequence encodes CASSFPMSPLHF.

This clone was counted once. The chain recombines TRBV11-1 with TRBJ2-7; 9 bases agree with TRBD1. Trimming at V came to 5 bases and at J to 4 bases, leaving 9 bases not matched to a gene. Germline V lookup: CDR1 SGHAT, CDR2 FQDESV (reference sequence). The CDR3 runs to 15 residues. The CDR3 DNA sequence: TGTGCCAGCAGCAGGTCACAGGGGGCGTGGTACGAGCAGTACTTC. It translates to CASSRSQGAWYEQYF.

On this clone itself: Other nucleotide sequences from this sample produce the same CDR3. J is TRBJ2-3 and V is TRBV28, with D perhaps given as TRBD1 or TRBD2 (5 bases each). The germline V gene encodes CDR1 MDHEN and CDR2 SYDVKM. This CDR3 comprises 14 residues. Trimming cost V 5 bases and J 2 bases, with 11 bases left between them. In nucleotides, the CDR3 is TGTGCCAGCAGTCGGCCGGGGCACACAGATACGCAGTATTTT. Translated, it gives CASSRPGHTDTQYF. Supplemented by reference TRBV28 and TRBJ2-3, the full variable domain reads DVKVTQSSRYLVKRTGEKVFLECVQDMDHENMFWYRQDPGLGLRLIYFSYDVKMKEKGDIPEGYSVSREKKERFSLILESASTNQTSMYLCASSRPGHTDTQYFGPGTRLTVL.

The V call is TRBV5-8, the J call TRBJ2-7; TRBD2 matches at 8 bases. There are 15 residues in the CDR3. The trim removed 7 bases at V and 3 bases at J, leaving 12 bases unmatched. The germline V gene has CDR1 SGHTS and CDR2 YDEGEE. CDR3 sequence: CASGPGAGLVYEQYF. DNA for the CDR3: TGTGCCAGCGGGCCGGGAGCGGGACTAGTCTACGAGCAGTACTTC.

This clone was counted a few times. This sequence joins TRBV15 and TRBJ2-7; 8 bases fit TRBD1. This CDR3 is 15 amino acids long. The ends lost 3 bases at V and 7 bases at J; junction bases unmatched: 11. Germline V gene sequence: CDR1 LNHNV, CDR2 YYDKDF (reference sequence). The CDR3 loop is CATSSDRGFGREQYF. The CDR3, as DNA: TGTGCCACCAGCAGTGACAGGGGTTTCGGTAGGGAGCAGTACTTC.